This TCR beta chain is drawn from a study of T cells after posttransplantation cyclophosphamide. Findings of the study overall: Blood and skin or GI T cell repertoires showed limited TRB overlap.

CDR1 is LGHNA and CDR2 is YSLEER in the germline V gene. The CDR3 runs 15 residues. V was shortened by 0 bases and J by 4 bases, with 13 bases between the two germline ends. Treatment was busulfan-fludarabine conditioning, a marrow graft, and cyclophosphamide on days +3 and +4. On this clone itself: Its specificity is unknown.

Method: immunoSEQ multiplex PCR; TCRdb's copy keeps in-frame clones and lacks some. Of 17,000 or so clones listed, 77% were seen once; the top ten hold 31%. Here the sequenced sample was CD8+ T cells sorted from PBMCs, taken about 1,900 days after a stem cell transplant with posttransplant cyclophosphamide. The source of this sequence is a female patient in her forties who received an allogeneic stem cell transplant from a related donor, was CMV-positive, and had no GVHD. Certain T cells may be donor cells from the graft. V and J are TRBV4-3 and TRBJ2-7; D unresolved. In DNA form, the CDR3 reads TGCGCCAGCAGCCAAGATCTTGGCTCCCGATACGAGCAGTACTTC. This codes for CASSQDLGSRYEQYF.